The sequence of this TCR beta chain was determined in a study of cytomegalovirus exposure and HLA in healthy donors. The CDR3 totals 14 residues. The V gene end was trimmed by 0 bases and the J gene end by 6 bases; junction bases not matched to a gene: 4. Germline V CDR1 and CDR2: SGHRS, YFSETQ. TCRdb's copy holds only in-frame clones and misses some; the assay was immunoSEQ multiplex PCR. Found here are around 130,000 clones, about 84% of them singletons; the top ten hold about 2%. As regards this clone: Its antigen is not identified. This sample also contains other DNA sequences that code for the same CDR3.

Study-wide results and limits: Rarity characterized most TCR sequences, yet some public TCRs appeared in many donors. Three of the chains that were CMV-associated were confirmed in vitro to be specific for CMV antigens.

The gene calls are TRBV5-1 and TRBJ2-7; 9 bases line up with TRBD1. Material: PBMCs. The origin of this receptor is a woman in her 30s in good health and CMV-seronegative. CDR3 DNA: TGCGCCAGCAGCTTGGGACAGGGGGGGCTCGAGCAGTACTTC. Residues: CASSLGQGGLEQYF.